The 27 T cell receptor beta chains listed next were all sequenced from one sample in a study of T cells in Graves' hyperthyroidism and ophthalmopathy. From RNA transcripts, TCR beta CDR3 regions were amplified. First-round RT-PCR with HTBI primers amplified the TCR CDR3 region. TCRdb reanalysed the multiplex PCR reads using MiXCR and keeps one entry per CDR3 protein. The table includes 550,000 to 800,000 distinct CDR3 sequences, roughly 17% detected once. The specimen sequenced was blood. The receptors derive from a man over 45 with Graves' hyperthyroidism.

Only a few counts were recorded for this clonotype. The rearrangement uses TRBV6-4 and TRBJ2-1; a possible D gene is TRBD2 (6 bases). The CDR3 sequence is 13 residues long. Germline V CDR1 and CDR2: MRHNA, SNTAGT. Trimming removed 4 bases from V and 3 bases from J, with 7 bases in between. In DNA form, the CDR3 reads TGTGCCAGCAGTGGCGGGATCTACAATGAGCAGTTCTTC. This gives the protein CASSGGIYNEQFF.

The table lists this clonotype with many counts. The gene calls are TRBV30 and TRBJ2-1; no firm D call. The CDR3 is 11 amino acids. Trimming pared 1 base from V and 8 bases from J, leaving 6 bases between. The germline V gene has CDR1 GTSNPN and CDR2 SVGIG (reference sequence). CDR3 loop: CAWSERHEQFF. The CDR3 nucleotides read TGTGCCTGGAGTGAAAGACATGAGCAGTTCTTC.

This clonotype appeared many times. The rearrangement joins TRBV11-2 to TRBJ2-2, with TRBD2 matching 7 bases. From germline, CDR1 is SGHAT and CDR2 FQNNGV. The CDR3 has 17 amino acids. J was trimmed by 1 base and V by 3 bases; bases with no gene match: 8. The CDR3: CASSFPSGTVNTGELFF. DNA for the CDR3: TGTGCCAGCAGCTTCCCGAGCGGGACGGTGAACACCGGGGAGCTGTTTTTT.

This clonotype was counted at least ten times. The chain combines TRBV28 with TRBJ1-1; D possibly corresponds to TRBD1 (6 bases). Germline CDR1 MDHEN, CDR2 SYDVKM. This CDR3 has 13 amino acids. Between the trimmed V and J ends, which lost 7 bases and 1 base, there was a span of 10 bases. The CDR3 coding sequence is TGTGCCAGCACTTGGACAGAGAACACTGAAGCTTTCTTT. It codes for CASTWTENTEAFF.

About this clonotype itself: Relative to the germline gene, one junction end is altered; a read error may explain this. J is TRBJ2-5 and V is TRBV11-2; 7 nucleotides line up with TRBD2. Germline loops: CDR1 SGHAT, CDR2 FQNNGV. The CDR3 extends over 15 amino acids. CDR3 sequence: CASSLGIGRAETHYF. The CDR3 coding sequence is TGTGCCAGCAGCTTGGGAATTGGGAGGGCAGAGACCCACTACTTC.

The sample holds many counts of this clonotype. This sequence joins TRBV7-8 and TRBJ2-7; weak D call: TRBD1 (6 bases). Trimming cost V 4 bases and J 1 base, with 23 bases left between them. The germline V gene encodes CDR1 SGHVS and CDR2 FQNEAQ. The CDR3 runs 18 residues. The DNA for the CDR3 is TGTGCCAGCAGCTACGTACCCGAGTCCGGGACATCTTCCTACGAGCAGTACTTC. Amino acid sequence: CASSYVPESGTSSYEQYF. Combining the CDR3 with reference TRBV7-8 and TRBJ2-7 gives the whole variable domain GAGVSQSPRYKVAKRGQDVALRCDPISGHVSLFWYQQALGQGPEFLTYFQNEAQLDKSGLPSDRFFAERPEGSVSTLKIQRTQQEDSAVYLCASSYVPESGTSSYEQYFGPGTRLTVT.

This clonotype was counted at least ten times. The chain couples TRBV12-3 or TRBV12-4 to TRBJ1-5; 9 nucleotides match TRBD1. The length of the CDR3 is 18 residues. Losses at the gene ends were 4 bases for V and 2 bases for J; bases not matched to a gene: 12. This CDR3 is CASSSPGQGSLGNQPQHF. CDR3 sequence (DNA): TGTGCCAGCAGTTCGCCGGGACAGGGATCCCTTGGCAATCAGCCCCAGCATTTT.

This clonotype was counted at least ten times. The J gene is TRBJ2-7, the V gene TRBV6-1; 12 bases match TRBD2. CDR1 and CDR2 from the germline V gene are MNHNS and SASEGT. This CDR3 has 15 residues. Trimming removed 4 bases from V and 2 bases from J; junction bases left unmatched: 3. The CDR3 region has the DNA TGTGCCAGCAGTGGACTAGCGGGAGAGGCCTACGAGCAGTACTTC. Encoded protein: CASSGLAGEAYEQYF.

This clonotype has a count of ten or more. The chain joins TRBV2 to TRBJ2-2, with a possible D match to TRBD1 (5 bases). Trimming shortened V by 8 bases and J by 2 bases, and 12 bases separated the two germline ends. From germline, CDR1 is SNHLY and CDR2 FYNNEI. The CDR3 loop spans 14 amino acids. CDR3 sequence: CASGTDTNTGELFF. DNA for the CDR3: TGTGCCAGCGGTACGGACACAAACACCGGGGAGCTGTTTTTT.

DNA for the CDR3: TGCGCCAGCAGCGCAGATGCAGGGAATAGTAATGAGCAGTTCTTC. Encoded protein: CASSADAGNSNEQFF. The chain uses TRBV5-1 and TRBJ2-1; D possibly corresponds to TRBD1 (5 bases). Germline-derived CDR1 and CDR2 are SGHRS and YFSETQ. This CDR3 spans 15 amino acids. Trimming shortened V by 4 bases and J by 7 bases, and 18 bases separated the two germline ends.

This clonotype was counted between two and nine times. The chain carries TRBV7-2 and TRBJ1-1; D is unresolved. With 6 bases removed from V and 0 bases from J, the gap between germline ends came to 8 bases. The length of the CDR3 is 13 residues. From germline, CDR1 is SGHTA and CDR2 FQGNSA. The DNA for the CDR3 is TGTGCCAGCAGGGTCCAGCTGAACACTGAAGCTTTCTTT. As protein: CASRVQLNTEAFF. Supplemented by reference TRBV7-2 and TRBJ1-1, the full variable domain reads GAGVSQSPSNKVTEKGKDVELRCDPISGHTALYWYRQSLGQGLEFLIYFQGNSAPDKSGLPSDRFSAERTGGSVSTLTIQRTQQEDSAVYLCASRVQLNTEAFFGQGTRLTVV.

This clonotype was detected many times. J is TRBJ2-7 and V is TRBV27; tentative D call: TRBD2 (5 bases). The CDR3 sequence is 16 residues long. The V end was cut by 2 bases, the J end by 4 bases, with 18 bases between. CDR1 is MNHEY and CDR2 is SMNVEV in the germline V gene (reference sequence). CDR3 in amino acids: CASSLGIRRGSYEQYF. CDR3 coding DNA: TGTGCCAGCAGTTTAGGGATTCGCCGGGGTTCATACGAGCAGTACTTC.

The V gene is TRBV7-9, the J gene TRBJ2-2, with 8 bases aligning to TRBD1. The trim removed 5 bases at V and 2 bases at J, leaving 4 bases unmatched. The CDR3 covers 15 residues. The germline V gene encodes CDR1 SEHNR and CDR2 FQNEAQ (reference sequence). The CDR3 DNA reads TGTGCCAGCAGCCTGACAGGGGTCAACACCGGGGAGCTGTTTTTT. It is translated as CASSLTGVNTGELFF.

This clonotype was seen ten or more times. The gene calls are TRBV2 and TRBJ1-2, with a possible D match to TRBD1 (5 bases). CDR1 SNHLY and CDR2 FYNNEI come from the germline V gene. The V gene lost 6 bases and the J gene lost 3 bases, with 14 bases spanning the gap. This CDR3 comprises 14 residues. The CDR3 here is CASSRGAMDYGYTF. The CDR3 nucleotides are TGTGCCAGCAGCCGAGGGGCGATGGACTATGGCTACACCTTC.

V and J are TRBV4-3 and TRBJ2-7, with 7 bases that match TRBD1. The CDR3 has 15 residues. With 0 bases clipped from V and 6 bases from J, the junction kept 8 bases outside the gene matches. Germline CDR1 reads LGHNA; CDR2 reads YSLEER. The CDR3 DNA sequence: TGCGCCAGCAGCCAAGATGAGGGACAGCTAATCGAGCAGTACTTC. It encodes CASSQDEGQLIEQYF.

The V call is TRBV19, the J call TRBJ1-1; maybe TRBD1 (6 bases). Germline assignment: CDR1 LNHDA and CDR2 SQIVND (reference sequence). The germline V and J ends were trimmed by 3 bases and 3 bases, with 17 bases remaining between them. The CDR3 runs to 16 residues. The CDR3, as DNA: TGTGCCAGTAGTATCCCGGGACAAGGGCGAGACACTGAAGCTTTCTTT. Its protein product is CASSIPGQGRDTEAFF.

Ten or more counts support this clonotype. V gene TRBV5-4 combines with J gene TRBJ2-7; TRBD2 aligns across 7 bases. V dropped 6 bases and J dropped 6; count of bases not matched to a gene: 9. This CDR3 has 13 residues. Germline assignment: CDR1 SGHNT and CDR2 YYREEE (reference sequence). The CDR3 bases are TGTGCCAGCAACGAAGCGGGACCCTCCGAGCAGTACTTC. Protein sequence: CASNEAGPSEQYF.

This rearrangement joins TRBV30 to TRBJ2-5; D is possibly TRBD2 (5 bases). The CDR3 runs to 13 residues. Trimming removed 1 base from V and 1 base from J, with 7 bases in between. Germline V gives CDR1 GTSNPN, CDR2 SVGIG (reference sequence). The CDR3 DNA is TGTGCCTGGAGTGGAAGCGGCCAAGAGACCCAGTACTTC. Protein: CAWSGSGQETQYF.

J is TRBJ2-5 and V is TRBV20-1; TRBD2 might be the D (6 bases). Trimming took 5 bases from V and 5 from J, leaving 21 bases between them. This CDR3 spans 15 amino acids. Germline V gene data show CDR1 as DFQATT and CDR2 as SNEGSKA (reference sequence). CDR3 amino acids: CSAFDPLGGVETQYF. The CDR3 nucleotides are TGCAGTGCTTTCGACCCCCTAGGAGGGGTTGAGACCCAGTACTTC.

This clonotype was recorded a few times. The chain couples TRBV5-1 to TRBJ1-1, with D hard to call. Trimming pared 4 bases from V and 1 base from J, leaving 11 bases between. The CDR3 is made up of 14 amino acids. Germline values: CDR1 SGHRS, CDR2 YFSETQ. For the CDR3, the DNA is TGCGCCAGCAGCCCAAATACGGAGAACACTGAAGCTTTCTTT. Translated: CASSPNTENTEAFF.

The gene calls are TRBV4-1 and TRBJ2-7; tentative D call: TRBD2 (6 bases). The V gene lost 4 bases and the J gene lost 2 bases, with 21 bases spanning the gap. The CDR3 loop spans 17 amino acids. Looked up from germline, CDR1 is MGHRA and CDR2 is YSYEKL. The CDR3 here is CASSLLQPGLSTYEQYF. The CDR3 DNA follows: TGCGCCAGCAGCCTTCTTCAACCGGGACTGTCAACCTACGAGCAGTACTTC.

This clonotype was observed a handful of times. The rearrangement joins TRBV20-1 to TRBJ2-3; TRBD2 is a possible D gene (7 bases). From germline, CDR1 is DFQATT and CDR2 SNEGSKA (reference sequence). This CDR3 is 19 amino acids long. V lost 1 base, J lost 6 bases, and 29 bases lay in between. The CDR3 DNA follows: TGCAGTGCTAGAGCCCGGGGGCTAGCGGTAGGGCTTCTCTTTGATACGCAGTATTTT. It codes for CSARARGLAVGLLFDTQYF.

The chain employs TRBV30 and TRBJ2-1; 11 bases map to TRBD2. CDR1 GTSNPN and CDR2 SVGIG come from the germline V gene (reference sequence). V trimming: 3 bases; J trimming: 0 bases; junction bases outside the gene matches: 16. CDR3 length equals 20 residues. CDR3 DNA sequence: TGTGCCTGGAGGCCCTTACTAGCGGGAGTTCGAATGGGCTCCTACAATGAGCAGTTCTTC. Translation: CAWRPLLAGVRMGSYNEQFF. The whole variable domain, filled in from reference TRBV30 and TRBJ2-1, reads SQTIHQWPATLVQPVGSPLSLECTVEGTSNPNLYWYRQAAGRGLQLLFYSVGIGQISSEVPQNLSASRPQDRQFILSSKKLLLSDSGFYLCAWRPLLAGVRMGSYNEQFFGPGTRLTVL.

The V and J genes are TRBV19 and TRBJ2-7; unclear D gene. This CDR3 has 12 residues. Germline V gene lookup returns CDR1 LNHDA and CDR2 SQIVND (reference sequence). V was clipped by 6 bases and J by 0 bases, with 6 bases between them. The CDR3 region has the DNA TGTGCCAGTAGCGGGTACTCCTACGAGCAGTACTTC. Translated, it gives CASSGYSYEQYF.

This rearrangement joins TRBV5-1 to TRBJ2-2; possible D gene TRBD1, 5 bases. This CDR3 comprises 15 residues. Germline CDR1 is SGHRS and CDR2 is YFSETQ. Trimming stripped 1 base from V and 7 bases from J, with 14 bases between. CDR3 sequence (DNA): TGCGCCAGCAGCTTGTCGCTAGTCCAGGGCGGGGAGCTGTTTTTT. Amino acids: CASSLSLVQGGELFF.

This clonotype has a handful of counts. The rearrangement joins TRBV11-2 to TRBJ2-3; D may correspond to TRBD1 or TRBD2 (5 bases each). CDR1 and CDR2 from the germline V gene are SGHAT and FQNNGV. This CDR3 spans 13 amino acids. V was trimmed by 4 bases and J by 3 bases, leaving 8 bases between them. The CDR3 reads CASSWDVTDTQYF. The CDR3 DNA reads as TGTGCCAGCAGCTGGGACGTTACAGATACGCAGTATTTT.

This clonotype was counted at least ten times. Here the CDR3 DNA reads TGTGCCAGCAGACCGAGCCCCGCATCCTACAATGAGCAGTTCTTC. It translates to CASRPSPASYNEQFF. This chain joins TRBV6-1 and TRBJ2-1, with unresolved D. This CDR3 contains 15 residues. CDR1 and CDR2 (germline): MNHNS, SASEGT. Trimming pared 6 bases from V and 1 base from J, leaving 13 bases between.